This note documents a single TCR beta chain sequence. Germline loops: CDR1 MNHEY, CDR2 SVGAGI. V was cut by 2 bases and J by 1 base, with 6 bases left in between. The CDR3 length is 14 residues. Authors' data handling: Amplification of reference gene primers was used by the study to estimate nucleated cell counts. Clones were read by immunoSEQ multiplex PCR, and TCRdb kept only the in-frame ones, dropping some. From that table come the V and J calls and clone size; the DNA was used to work out D and trimming. The table lists around 270,000 clones, roughly 80% of them singletons. This specimen comes from a study of blood T cell repertoires in COVID-19. Study as a whole: The samples span acute and convalescent COVID-19 from the United States, Italy and Spain. T cells, B-cell-depleted T cells, or PBMCs provided the cDNA or gDNA that served as material.

Material: peripheral blood. This clonotype was obtained from a man between 60 and 70 years old with acute or convalescent COVID-19. The chain uses TRBV6-5 and TRBJ2-1; D ambiguous. In DNA, the CDR3 is TGTGCCAGCAGTTACCTGGAGTCCTACAATGAGCAGTTCTTC. It specifies CASSYLESYNEQFF.